The 30 T cell receptor beta chains given below trace back to one sample, sequenced in a study of T cell repertoires in cytomegalovirus infection. TCRdb re-derived calls from the reads in MiXCR, one entry per CDR3 protein. Seen here are approximately 240,000 distinct CDR3 sequences, around 12% observed once, and the top ten hold 1.5% to 2%. The source material was PBMCs. The receptors stem from a human donor in good health (CMV status not recorded). Some clones in this sample may be carry-over from other donors' samples.

This CDR3 is CASSQHTGTGGAKTQYF. CDR3 nucleotides: TGCGCCAGCAGCCAGCATACCGGGACAGGGGGCGCGAAGACCCAGTACTTC. The rearrangement links TRBV4-3 to TRBJ2-5; 12 bases align to TRBD1. Germline-derived CDR1 and CDR2 are LGHNA and YSLEER. The V and J ends lost 3 bases and 6 bases, in that order; junction bases with no gene match: 11. The CDR3 runs to 17 residues.

V is TRBV29-1 and J is TRBJ2-2; a possible D gene is TRBD1 (5 bases). Trimming took 6 bases from V and 3 from J, leaving 8 bases between them. The CDR3 is made up of 12 amino acids. The V gene's germline CDR1 is SQVTM and CDR2 ANQGSEA. CDR3 amino acids: CSVNRYTGELFF. For the CDR3, the DNA is TGCAGCGTCAACAGGTACACCGGGGAGCTGTTTTTT.

This clonotype appeared a few times. This chain connects TRBV28 to TRBJ2-3; maybe TRBD2 (6 bases). This CDR3 is 15 amino acids long. V dropped 4 bases and J dropped 3 bases, with 14 bases sitting between them. Germline V gene lookup returns CDR1 MDHEN and CDR2 SYDVKM. The CDR3 region has the DNA TGTGCCAGCAGTTCCCGACTAGTTAAGACAGATACGCAGTATTTT. It yields the protein CASSSRLVKTDTQYF.

In its sample, this clonotype was seen many times. The chain couples TRBV7-2 to TRBJ2-3, with D hard to call. Germline V gives CDR1 SGHTA, CDR2 FQGNSA. CDR3 length: 12 amino acids. V lost 4 bases, J lost 5 bases, and 7 bases lay in between. CDR3 loop: CASSSIGDTQYF. CDR3 bases: TGTGCCAGCAGCTCGATCGGAGATACGCAGTATTTT.

This chain links TRBV20-1 with TRBJ2-4; 8 bases match TRBD1. Unmatched junction bases numbered 10, after V lost 6 bases and J lost 0 bases. CDR1 is DFQATT, CDR2 SNEGSKA, per germline (reference sequence). This CDR3 contains 16 residues. The CDR3 loop is CSASRDRTLAKNIQYF. The CDR3 DNA sequence: TGCAGTGCCTCAAGGGACAGGACCCTAGCCAAAAACATTCAGTACTTC.

This clonotype was found a few times. The genes are TRBV29-1 and TRBJ2-7; TRBD1 aligns across 8 bases. The CDR3 is made up of 12 amino acids. Trimming cost V 7 bases and J 3 bases; bases outside gene matches: 5. The germline V gene has CDR1 SQVTM and CDR2 ANQGSEA. The CDR3 spells CSAGQGLYEQYF. The CDR3 bases are TGCAGCGCAGGACAGGGCCTCTACGAGCAGTACTTC.

Only a few counts were recorded for this clonotype. The chain employs TRBV10-3 and TRBJ1-2; TRBD1 is a possible D gene (5 bases). The V end was cut by 5 bases, the J end by 8 bases, with 18 bases between. Germline CDR1 ENHRY, CDR2 SYGVKD. CDR3 length: 14 amino acids. CDR3 DNA sequence: TGTGCCATCAGTTCTATCGGGACGGCGGAAGGCTACACCTTC. Translating gives CAISSIGTAEGYTF.

This clonotype has only a few counts. This CDR3 is CAISDRGNSNQPQHF. The CDR3 DNA is TGTGCCATCAGTGATCGGGGGAACAGCAATCAGCCCCAGCATTTT. The chain joins TRBV10-3 to TRBJ1-5, with D tentatively TRBD1 (5 bases). The CDR3 has 15 amino acids. From germline, CDR1 is ENHRY and CDR2 SYGVKD. V was pared by 3 bases and J by 1 base, with 10 bases between.

This clonotype came up many times. This rearrangement joins TRBV7-3 to TRBJ2-5, with 9 bases fitting TRBD1. This CDR3 is 13 amino acids long. V trimming: 2 bases; J trimming: 6 bases; junction bases outside the gene matches: 1. Germline CDR1 reads SGHTA; CDR2 reads FQGTGA. The CDR3 region has the DNA TGTGCCAGCAGCTTAGGGACAGGGAAGACCCAGTACTTC. Translation: CASSLGTGKTQYF. Combining the CDR3 with reference TRBV7-3 and TRBJ2-5 gives the whole variable domain GAGVSQTPSNKVTEKGKYVELRCDPISGHTALYWYRQSLGQGPEFLIYFQGTGAADDSGLPNDRFFAVRPEGSVSTLKIQRTERGDSAVYLCASSLGTGKTQYFGPGTRLLVL.

This chain uses TRBV25-1 with TRBJ1-4, with 7 nucleotides matching TRBD1. V lost 1 base, J lost 8 bases, and 10 bases stayed unmatched. CDR1 MGHDK and CDR2 SYGVNS come from the germline V gene. The CDR3 has 16 residues. CDR3 sequence: CASSELGRQGQEKLFF. For the CDR3, the DNA is TGTGCCAGCAGTGAATTAGGAAGGCAGGGACAGGAAAAACTGTTTTTT.

This clonotype was detected only a few times. V and J are TRBV29-1 and TRBJ2-5; weak D call: TRBD1 (6 bases). V lost 6 bases to trimming and J lost 5 bases, with 16 bases between them. Per the germline V gene, CDR1 is SQVTM and CDR2 is ANQGSEA. This CDR3 contains 13 residues. CDR3 in amino acids: CSVKGRTEETQYF. The DNA for the CDR3 is TGCAGCGTCAAGGGAAGGACAGAGGAGACCCAGTACTTC.

V and J are TRBV5-1 and TRBJ2-7; 7 positions agree with TRBD1. The J segment lost 5 bases and the V segment lost 0 bases, leaving 8 bases of the junction unmatched. The germline V gene has CDR1 SGHRS and CDR2 YFSETQ. The CDR3 length is 15 residues. The CDR3 protein is CASSLASTGTNEQYF. The CDR3 DNA is TGCGCCAGCAGCTTGGCCTCGACAGGGACCAACGAGCAGTACTTC.

The chain couples TRBV19 to TRBJ1-5; D ambiguous. The ends were cut back, 3 bases at V and 0 bases at J, with 12 bases in the middle. The CDR3 totals 16 residues. Germline CDR1 reads LNHDA; CDR2 reads SQIVND (reference sequence). The CDR3 nucleotides read TGTGCCAGTAGTATCCGCCGGACTGATAGCAATCAGCCCCAGCATTTT. It specifies CASSIRRTDSNQPQHF.

Worth noting for this clonotype: Since a much larger clone is just one base distant, this may be a read error. J is TRBJ1-2 and V is TRBV12-3 or TRBV12-4; 7 bases are a match to TRBD1. There are 12 residues in the CDR3. The chain's CDR3 is CVSRQGLYGYTF. The CDR3 DNA reads TGTGTCAGCAGACAGGGCTTGTATGGCTACACCTTC.

This CDR3 is CASSLDDYEAFF. As DNA, the CDR3 is TGTGCCAGCAGCTTAGATGACTATGAAGCTTTCTTT. This sequence joins TRBV7-9 and TRBJ1-1; no definite D call. The ends were cut back, 1 base at V and 7 bases at J, with 7 bases in the middle. Germline-derived CDR1 and CDR2 are SEHNR and FQNEAQ (reference sequence). CDR3 length equals 12 residues.

This clonotype was seen ten or more times. This chain links TRBV5-7 with TRBJ2-7, with 7 bases aligning to TRBD1. TRBV5-7 is assigned to the ORF class and has an uncertain function. With V trimmed by 8 bases and J by 2 bases, 4 bases remained unmatched. The CDR3 consists of 12 residues. The CDR3 region has the DNA TGTGCCAGACAGGGGCCCCCCTACGAGCAGTACTTC. Amino acids: CARQGPPYEQYF.

This clonotype was recorded at least ten times. The gene calls are TRBV5-6 and TRBJ2-7; D unclear. Germline V gene sequence: CDR1 SGHDT, CDR2 YYEEEE. V was clipped by 4 bases and J by 3 bases, with 17 bases between them. This CDR3 is 15 amino acids long. CDR3 loop: CASSRTGPNLYEQYF. The CDR3 nucleotides are TGTGCCAGCAGCCGGACGGGCCCCAACCTCTACGAGCAGTACTTC.

J is TRBJ2-5 and V is TRBV19; tentative D call: TRBD2 (5 bases). CDR1 is LNHDA, CDR2 SQIVND, per germline (reference sequence). V lost 9 bases and J lost 5, with 25 bases in between. There are 16 residues in the CDR3. In DNA, the CDR3 is TGTGCCAGCTCCGTAAGTTTCGAGGGCAGCGAGGAGACCCAGTACTTC. This gives the protein CASSVSFEGSEETQYF.

The rearrangement uses TRBV15 and TRBJ1-1; the D gene is possibly TRBD1 (6 bases). From germline, CDR1 is LNHNV and CDR2 YYDKDF (reference sequence). This CDR3 is built from 13 residues. V was cut by 0 bases and J by 11 bases, with 13 bases left in between. As DNA, the CDR3 is TGTGCCACCAGCAGAGATGTCAGGGGTTTGGCTTTCTTT. Amino acids: CATSRDVRGLAFF.

This clonotype was counted at least ten times. The chain has TRBV28 and TRBJ2-7, with 7 bases lining up with TRBD1. The CDR3 is 14 amino acids. The germline gives CDR1 MDHEN, CDR2 SYDVKM. V lost 5 bases and J lost 7; bases outside the gene matches: 11. CDR3: CASSPWTGGVEQYF. CDR3 coding DNA: TGTGCCAGCAGTCCCTGGACAGGCGGTGTGGAGCAGTACTTC.

This clonotype was seen at least ten times. The chain combines TRBV7-2 with TRBJ1-2; 10 nucleotides align to TRBD1. There are 13 residues in the CDR3. Germline lookup yields CDR1 SGHTA and CDR2 FQGNSA. J lost 7 bases, V lost 5 bases, and 4 bases had no gene match. CDR3 amino acids: CASSPRQGAGYTF. As DNA, the CDR3 is TGTGCCAGCAGCCCTCGACAGGGGGCTGGCTACACCTTC.

This clonotype was observed a single time. This chain links TRBV2 with TRBJ1-5; D remains ambiguous. Germline V lookup: CDR1 SNHLY, CDR2 FYNNEI. This CDR3 comprises 12 residues. V lost 7 bases to trimming and J lost 1 base, with 5 bases between them. Here the CDR3 DNA reads TGTGCCAGCAAAATGAGCAATCAGCCCCAGCATTTT. Its protein is CASKMSNQPQHF.

The sample holds many counts of this clonotype. The V and J genes are TRBV7-2 and TRBJ2-7; D perhaps matches TRBD2 (6 bases). The CDR3 consists of 15 residues. Germline V lookup: CDR1 SGHTA, CDR2 FQGNSA. V was pared by 5 bases and J by 2 bases, with 16 bases between. The CDR3 sequence: CASSPSRGGPYEQYF. CDR3 bases: TGTGCCAGCAGCCCCTCCCGCGGAGGGCCCTACGAGCAGTACTTC.

This clonotype has at least ten counts. This chain links TRBV7-2 with TRBJ1-2; 10 bases are shared with TRBD1. CDR1 is SGHTA, CDR2 FQGNSA, per germline. J lost 3 bases, V lost 5 bases, and 6 bases had no gene match. This CDR3 is 15 amino acids long. This CDR3 reads CASSLTGGVDYGYTF. The CDR3 DNA sequence: TGTGCCAGCAGCCTGACAGGGGGCGTCGACTATGGCTACACCTTC.

This clonotype appeared many times. The chain has TRBV7-9 and TRBJ1-1; possibly TRBD1 for D (5 bases). The length of the CDR3 is 15 residues. The ends were cut back, 5 bases at V and 1 base at J, with 14 bases in the middle. The germline V gene has CDR1 SEHNR and CDR2 FQNEAQ (reference sequence). The CDR3 coding sequence is TGTGCCAGCAGCCCTCCCACGACAGCGAACACTGAAGCTTTCTTT. Protein sequence: CASSPPTTANTEAFF.

This clonotype was detected ten times or more. V and J are TRBV6-1 and TRBJ2-2, with 11 nucleotides matching TRBD1. J was trimmed by 8 bases and V by 6 bases; bases with no gene match: 5. The CDR3 is 14 residues long. The germline gives CDR1 MNHNS, CDR2 SASEGT. The CDR3: CASSRTGGEGELFF. For the CDR3, the DNA is TGTGCCAGCAGCAGGACAGGGGGCGAAGGGGAGCTGTTTTTT.

This clonotype has a count of ten or more. The chain uses TRBV28 and TRBJ2-5, with TRBD1 matching over 8 bases. This CDR3 is built from 14 residues. The ends lost 7 bases at V and 7 bases at J; junction bases unmatched: 11. Looked up from germline, CDR1 is MDHEN and CDR2 is SYDVKM. The CDR3 nucleotides read TGTGCCAGCACCCCAGGGGGCGGGTGGGGGACCCAGTACTTC. Its translation is CASTPGGGWGTQYF.

The chain recombines TRBV20-1 with TRBJ1-5; D is perhaps TRBD1 (6 bases). Per germline, CDR1 DFQATT and CDR2 SNEGSKA (reference sequence). Trimming took 5 bases from V and 2 from J, leaving 19 bases between them. The CDR3 contains 16 residues. The CDR3 DNA is TGCAGTGCTGCGGAAAACAGGGTGGTAGGCAATCAGCCCCAGCATTTT. As protein: CSAAENRVVGNQPQHF.

To note about this clonotype: Because the CDR3 is missing its conserved closing phenylalanine or tryptophan, this is likely a read error. The chain couples TRBV2 to TRBJ2-5; 7 bases align to TRBD1. Germline-derived CDR1 and CDR2 are SNHLY and FYNNEI. This CDR3 has 15 amino acids. V was pared by 4 bases and J by 1 base, with 6 bases of the junction left unmatched. The CDR3 DNA reads TGTGCCAGCAGTGGAGGAAGGGGGCCCCAAGAGACCCAGTACTAC. Protein: CASSGGRGPQETQYY.

Worth noting for this clonotype: Germline and junction disagree at one end, which may indicate a read error. The chain links TRBV5-5 to TRBJ1-2, with D possibly TRBD1 on 6 matching bases. The CDR3 runs 14 residues. Germline assignment: CDR1 SGHKS and CDR2 YYEKEE (reference sequence). CDR3 sequence reads: CASSRDTPNYDYTF. CDR3 nucleotides: TGTGCCAGCAGCCGGGACACACCTAACTATGACTACACCTTC.